This T cell receptor beta chain comes out of a study of cytomegalovirus exposure and HLA in healthy donors. Study outcomes and limitations: Presence/absence analyses assumed roughly uniform sequencing depth across donors. In vitro testing confirmed a few CMV-associated chains as specific for CMV antigens. Productive status was seen about 90% or about 30% of the time for most TCR beta V segments in an earlier analysis.

The V end was cut by 3 bases, the J end by 8 bases, with 14 bases between. The germline V gene encodes CDR1 SNHLY and CDR2 FYNNEI. The CDR3 totals 14 residues. Notes on this clone: Antigen: not known.

60 Vbeta and 13 Jbeta primers were used in PCR. Sequenced by immunoSEQ multiplex PCR; TCRdb stores in-frame clones only, minus some. The sample contains around 150,000 clones, roughly 72% of which appear only once. Sequences were obtained from PBMCs. V is TRBV2 and J is TRBJ2-1, with D tentatively TRBD2 (5 bases). The TCR sequence derives from a man aged 40-55 years in good health and CMV-seronegative. CDR3 DNA: TGTGCCAGCAGTGATTGGGCTAGCAGCTATGAGCAGTTCTTC. Its protein product is CASSDWASSYEQFF.